A selection of T cell receptor beta chains follows, all from one sample in a study of shared clonotypes between healthy human individuals. Assay: immunoSEQ multiplex PCR; the TCRdb copy retains only in-frame clones and omits some. The sample holds over 2 million clones, 85% to 95% seen once. Material: naive CD4+ T cells from PBMCs. These receptors were collected from a man aged 18 to 30 in good health. Some clones in this sample may be carry-over from other donors' samples. The conserved cysteine and the conserved F or W are not part of the CDR3 here.

TRBJ2-3	TRBV7-2	ASSSVPSTDTQY
TRBJ1-5	TRBV18	ASSPRGGGPQH
TRBJ2-5	TRBV25-1	ASSPSRTAQETQY
TRBJ1-2	TRBV5-1	ASSQTGLNAYGYT
TRBJ2-1	TRBV6-1	ASSEYQGADYNEQF
TRBJ2-4	TRBV6-5	ASSPTGGPFDIQY
TRBJ2-6	TRBV5-1	ASSPTDRASGANVLT
TRBJ2-7	TRBV28	ASKFSGDISYEQY
TRBJ2-2	TRBV5-6	ASSRVGTGPVPTGELF
TRBJ1-1	TRBV7-3	ASSSTGTGTEAF
TRBJ2-7	TRBV28	ASSRPGDLMY
TRBJ1-2	TRBV6-5	ASSRQGYYGYT
TRBJ1-1	TRBV11-1	ASSSTGKNTEAF
TRBJ2-1	TRBV18	ASSPRQEINEQF
TRBJ1-3	TRBV21-1	ASSLELKVADHSGNTIY
TRBJ2-7	TRBV6-6	ASSPPSFSEQY
TRBJ2-1	TRBV7-8	ASSFPGNNEQF
TRBJ1-3	TRBV11-2	ASSSDPDIGNTIY
TRBJ2-7	TRBV6-1	ASRGWEGKDEQY
TRBJ2-7	TRBV7-3	ASSLTGGRSSYEQY
TRBJ2-7	TRBV11-3	ASSAGSGEQY
TRBJ2-7	TRBV11-2	ASSPSGLYEQY
TRBJ2-1	TRBV7-3	ASSSTDRAYNEQF
TRBJ2-2	TRBV4-1	ASSQEVTGIYTGELF